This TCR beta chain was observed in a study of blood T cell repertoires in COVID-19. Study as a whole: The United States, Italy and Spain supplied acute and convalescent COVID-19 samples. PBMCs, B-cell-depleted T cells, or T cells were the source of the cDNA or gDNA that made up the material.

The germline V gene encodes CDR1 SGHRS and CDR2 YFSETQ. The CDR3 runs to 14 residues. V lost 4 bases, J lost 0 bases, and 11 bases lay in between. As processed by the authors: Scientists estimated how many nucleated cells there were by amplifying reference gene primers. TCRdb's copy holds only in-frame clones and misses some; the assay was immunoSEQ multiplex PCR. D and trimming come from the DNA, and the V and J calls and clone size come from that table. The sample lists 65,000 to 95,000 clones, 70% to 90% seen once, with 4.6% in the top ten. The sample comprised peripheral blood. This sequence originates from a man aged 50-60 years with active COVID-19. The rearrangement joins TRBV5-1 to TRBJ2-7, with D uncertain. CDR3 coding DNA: TGCGCCAGCAGCCAACTCATGAGCTCCTACGAGCAGTACTTC. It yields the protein CASSQLMSSYEQYF.